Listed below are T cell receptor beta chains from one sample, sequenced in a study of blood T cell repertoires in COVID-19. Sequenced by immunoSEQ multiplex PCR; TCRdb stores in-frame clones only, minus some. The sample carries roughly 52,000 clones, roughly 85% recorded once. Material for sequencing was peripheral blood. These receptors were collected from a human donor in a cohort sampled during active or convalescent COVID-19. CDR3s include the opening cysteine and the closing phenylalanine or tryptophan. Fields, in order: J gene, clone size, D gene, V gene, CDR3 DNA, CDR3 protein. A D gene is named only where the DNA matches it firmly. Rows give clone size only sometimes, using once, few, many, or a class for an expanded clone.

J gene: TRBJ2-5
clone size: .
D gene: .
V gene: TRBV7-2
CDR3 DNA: TGTGCCAGCAGCTTACGGCGCGGGGAGACCCAGTACTTC
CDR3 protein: CASSLRRGETQYF

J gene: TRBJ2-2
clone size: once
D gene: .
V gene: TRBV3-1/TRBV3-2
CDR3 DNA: TGTGCCAGCAGCCAAGATCAGGCCAGGGGCACCGGGGAGCTGTTTTTT
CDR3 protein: CASSQDQARGTGELFF

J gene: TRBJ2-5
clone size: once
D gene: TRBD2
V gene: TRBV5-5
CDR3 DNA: TGTGCCAGCAGCTTGGGAGCGGGGGGGCCCGGGGAGACCCAGTACTTC
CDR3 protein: CASSLGAGGPGETQYF

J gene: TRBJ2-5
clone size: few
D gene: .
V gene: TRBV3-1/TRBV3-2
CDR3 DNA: TGTGCCAGCAGCATAGGGGAATGGGCCCAGTACTTC
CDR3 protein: CASSIGEWAQYF

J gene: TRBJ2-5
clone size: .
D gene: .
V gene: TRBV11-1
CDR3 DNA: TGTGCCAGCAGCCTGATATCGCGGCAAGAGACCCAGTACTTC
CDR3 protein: CASSLISRQETQYF

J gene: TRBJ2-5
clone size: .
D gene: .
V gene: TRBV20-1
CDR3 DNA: TGCAGTGCTAGTGGTCAGCAAGAGACCCAGTACTTC
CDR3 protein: CSASGQQETQYF

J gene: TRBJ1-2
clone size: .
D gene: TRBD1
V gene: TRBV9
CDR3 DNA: TGTGCCAGCAGCGCCGGACAGGGGGGTTTCTATGGCTACACCTTC
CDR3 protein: CASSAGQGGFYGYTF

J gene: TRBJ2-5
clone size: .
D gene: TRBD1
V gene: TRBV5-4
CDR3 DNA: TGTGCCAGCAGCTTGATAGGGGGCAGGCAAGAGACCCAGTACTTC
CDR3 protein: CASSLIGGRQETQYF

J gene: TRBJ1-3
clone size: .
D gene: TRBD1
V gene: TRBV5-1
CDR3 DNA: TGCGCCAGCAGCCCCGGGACAGACGGAAACACCATATATTTT
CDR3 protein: CASSPGTDGNTIYF

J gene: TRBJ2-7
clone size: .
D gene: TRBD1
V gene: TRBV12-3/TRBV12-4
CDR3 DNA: TGTGCCAGCAGGACGGACAGGCCCTACGAGCAGTACTTC
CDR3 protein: CASRTDRPYEQYF

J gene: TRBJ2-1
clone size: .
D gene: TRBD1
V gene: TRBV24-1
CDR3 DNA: TGTGCCACCAGTGACCCCAGGGACAGGAAAAATGAGCAGTTCTTC
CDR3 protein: CATSDPRDRKNEQFF

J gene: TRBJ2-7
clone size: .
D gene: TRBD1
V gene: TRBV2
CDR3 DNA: TGTGCCAGCAGTGTCTCCGGGACAGGGGTCGAGCAGTACTTC
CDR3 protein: CASSVSGTGVEQYF

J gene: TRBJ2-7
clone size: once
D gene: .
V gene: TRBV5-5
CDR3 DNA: TGTGCCAGCAGCAACCCAGGCTCCTACGAGCAGTACTTC
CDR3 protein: CASSNPGSYEQYF

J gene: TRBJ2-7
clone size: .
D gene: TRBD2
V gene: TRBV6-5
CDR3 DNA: TGTGCCAGCAGTTACGCGACTAGCGGACGCTACGAGCAGTACTTC
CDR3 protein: CASSYATSGRYEQYF

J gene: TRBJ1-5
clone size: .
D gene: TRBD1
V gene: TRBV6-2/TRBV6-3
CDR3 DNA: TGTGCCAGCAGTCAGACAGGGGGGAGCAATCAGCCCCAGCATTTT
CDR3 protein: CASSQTGGSNQPQHF

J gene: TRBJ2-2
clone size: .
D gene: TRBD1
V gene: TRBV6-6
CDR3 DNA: TGTGCCAGGGGACAGGATACGGCCGGGGAGCTGTTTTTT
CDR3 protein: CARGQDTAGELFF

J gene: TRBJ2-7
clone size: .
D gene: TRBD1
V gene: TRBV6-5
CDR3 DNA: TGTGCCAGCAGTTTCGCAGGGGGCGCAGGCCACGAGCAGTACTTC
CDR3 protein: CASSFAGGAGHEQYF

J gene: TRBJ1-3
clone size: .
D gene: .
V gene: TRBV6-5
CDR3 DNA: TGCCTATCTCGGACAGACTCTGGAAACACCATATATTTT
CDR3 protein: CLSRTDSGNTIYF

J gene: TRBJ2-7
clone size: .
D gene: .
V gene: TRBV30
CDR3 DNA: TGTGCCTGGACGATACTAGGAAACGAGCAGTACTTC
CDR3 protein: CAWTILGNEQYF

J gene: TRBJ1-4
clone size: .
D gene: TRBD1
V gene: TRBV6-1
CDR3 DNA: TGTGCCAGCAGTGACACAGGGGGCGTAAGTGAAAAACTGTTTTTT
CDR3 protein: CASSDTGGVSEKLFF

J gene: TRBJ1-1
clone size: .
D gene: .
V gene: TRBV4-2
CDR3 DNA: TGTGCCAGCAGCCCCCGCGGGGCGGGGAACACTGAAGCTTTCTTT
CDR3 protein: CASSPRGAGNTEAFF

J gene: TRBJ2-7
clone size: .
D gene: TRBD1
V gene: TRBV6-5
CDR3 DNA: TGTGCCAGCGGGGGACAGAGCTCCTACGAGCAGTACTTC
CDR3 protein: CASGGQSSYEQYF

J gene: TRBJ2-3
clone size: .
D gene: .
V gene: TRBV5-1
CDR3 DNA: TGCGCCAGCAGCCCGGGAAGGAGCACAGATACGCAGTATTTT
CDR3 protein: CASSPGRSTDTQYF

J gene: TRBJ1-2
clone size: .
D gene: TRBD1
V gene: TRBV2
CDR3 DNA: TGTGCCAGCAGGGGACAGAACTATGGCTACACCTTC
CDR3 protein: CASRGQNYGYTF

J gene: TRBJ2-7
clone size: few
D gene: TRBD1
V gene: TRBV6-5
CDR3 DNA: TGTGCCAGCAGGTACTTAGGGACAGGGGACAACTACGAGCAGTACTTC
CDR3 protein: CASRYLGTGDNYEQYF

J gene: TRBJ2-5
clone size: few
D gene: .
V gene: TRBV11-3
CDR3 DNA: TGTGCCAGCAGCTTGCGGGTTGGAGAGACCCAGTACTTC
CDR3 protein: CASSLRVGETQYF

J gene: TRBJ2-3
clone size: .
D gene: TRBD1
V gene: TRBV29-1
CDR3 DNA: TGCAGCGTTGGGAGGGACAGGGGGACAGATACGCAGTATTTT
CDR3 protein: CSVGRDRGTDTQYF

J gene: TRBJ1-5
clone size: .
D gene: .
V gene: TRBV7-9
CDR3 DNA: TGTGCCAGCAGCTTAGGTGGGCAGGGATGGCAGCCCCAGCATTTT
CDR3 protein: CASSLGGQGWQPQHF

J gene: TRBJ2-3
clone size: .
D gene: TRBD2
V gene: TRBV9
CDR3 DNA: TGTGCCAGCAGCCCGGGACTAGCGACAGATACGCAGTATTTT
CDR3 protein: CASSPGLATDTQYF

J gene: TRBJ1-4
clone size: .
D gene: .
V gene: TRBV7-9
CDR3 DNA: TGTGCCAGCAGCGCTCCGGGACTGGCAAATGAAAAACTGTTTTTT
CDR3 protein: CASSAPGLANEKLFF

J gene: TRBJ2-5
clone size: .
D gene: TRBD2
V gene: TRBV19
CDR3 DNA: TGTGCCAGTAGTACCGTAACTAGCGGGAAAGAGACCCAGTACTTC
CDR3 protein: CASSTVTSGKETQYF

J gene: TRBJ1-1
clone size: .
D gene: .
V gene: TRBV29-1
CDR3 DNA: TGCAGCGTTGTGAAAACAGGGAACACTGAAGCTTTCTTT
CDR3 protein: CSVVKTGNTEAFF

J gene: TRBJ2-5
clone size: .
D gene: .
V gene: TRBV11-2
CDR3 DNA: TGTGCCAGCAGCTTCGGGGACCAAGAGACCCAGTACTTC
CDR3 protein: CASSFGDQETQYF

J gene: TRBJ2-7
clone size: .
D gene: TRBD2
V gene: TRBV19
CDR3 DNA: TGTGCCAGTAGTCCCGGGGGGACCGGTCCGAGGGGTTTTCACGAGCAGTACTTC
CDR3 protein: CASSPGGTGPRGFHEQYF

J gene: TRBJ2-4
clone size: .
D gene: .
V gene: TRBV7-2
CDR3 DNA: TGTGCCAGCAGCCCTCTCGATATGCGGAGCAAAAACATTCAGTACTTC
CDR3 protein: CASSPLDMRSKNIQYF

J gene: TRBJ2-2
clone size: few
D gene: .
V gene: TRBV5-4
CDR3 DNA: TGTGCCAGCAGCCCCAACCCAGGGGGAGGCACCGGGGAGCTGTTTTTT
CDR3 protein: CASSPNPGGGTGELFF

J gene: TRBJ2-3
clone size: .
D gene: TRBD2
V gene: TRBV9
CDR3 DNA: TGTGCCAGCAGCGTAGGTAGCGGGGGGGGCACAGATACGCAGTATTTT
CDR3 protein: CASSVGSGGGTDTQYF